Each of the 3 T cell receptor beta chains below was sequenced from the same sample in a study of CD8 T cells in Susac syndrome. Reverse transcription used roughly 0.5 to 1 ug RNA and random hexamers. One entry per CDR3 protein results from TCRdb running MiXCR on the immunoSEQ multiplex PCR reads. The profile shows fewer than 150,000 distinct CDR3 sequences, around 90% of them singletons. The sequencing sample was made of CD8+ T cells from PBMCs. The receptors were gathered from a human donor with multiple sclerosis.

This rearrangement joins TRBV4-2 to TRBJ2-4; 7 nucleotides align to TRBD2. Per germline, CDR1 LGHNA and CDR2 YNFKEQ. This CDR3 has 15 amino acids. V trimming: 3 bases; J trimming: 6 bases; junction bases outside the gene matches: 8. The CDR3 DNA is TGTGCCAGCAGCCAGGGGGATACTAGCGTAAACATTCAGTACTTC. It translates to CASSQGDTSVNIQYF.

The sample holds one count of this clonotype. The chain joins TRBV5-6 to TRBJ1-1, with a tentative D call TRBD1 (5 bases). This CDR3 has 15 amino acids. Trimming stripped 2 bases from V and 1 base from J, with 12 bases between. Germline CDR1 and CDR2: SGHDT and YYEEEE. The DNA of the CDR3 is TGTGCCAGCAGCTTACAGGAGTCCTCGAACACTGAAGCTTTCTTT. This codes for CASSLQESSNTEAFF.

This clonotype was picked up one time. The chain employs TRBV5-6 and TRBJ2-3, with a weak D call TRBD1 (6 bases). Germline V gene sequence: CDR1 SGHDT, CDR2 YYEEEE. The CDR3 is made up of 15 amino acids. Trimming left V 4 bases short and J 2 bases short, with 14 bases between. The CDR3 DNA sequence: TGTGCCAGCAGCCCCCCGACAGGACCCACAGATACGCAGTATTTT. Its translation: CASSPPTGPTDTQYF.